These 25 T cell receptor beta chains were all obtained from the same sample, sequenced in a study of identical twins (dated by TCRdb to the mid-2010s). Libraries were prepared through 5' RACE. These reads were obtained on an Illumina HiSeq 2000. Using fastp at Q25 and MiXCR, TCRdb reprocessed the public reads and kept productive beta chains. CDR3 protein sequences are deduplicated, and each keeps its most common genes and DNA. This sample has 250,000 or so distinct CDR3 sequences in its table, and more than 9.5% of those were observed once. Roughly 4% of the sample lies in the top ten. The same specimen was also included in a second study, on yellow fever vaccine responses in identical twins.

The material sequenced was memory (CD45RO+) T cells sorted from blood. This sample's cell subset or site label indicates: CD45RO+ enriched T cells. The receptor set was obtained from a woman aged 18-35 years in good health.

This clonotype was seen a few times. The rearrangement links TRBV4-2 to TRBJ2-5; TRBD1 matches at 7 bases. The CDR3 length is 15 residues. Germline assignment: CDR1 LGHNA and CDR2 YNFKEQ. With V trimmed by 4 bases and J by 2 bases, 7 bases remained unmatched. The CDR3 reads CASSLTDRRQETQYF. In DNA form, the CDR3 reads TGTGCCAGCAGCCTCACGGACAGGAGACAAGAGACCCAGTACTTC.

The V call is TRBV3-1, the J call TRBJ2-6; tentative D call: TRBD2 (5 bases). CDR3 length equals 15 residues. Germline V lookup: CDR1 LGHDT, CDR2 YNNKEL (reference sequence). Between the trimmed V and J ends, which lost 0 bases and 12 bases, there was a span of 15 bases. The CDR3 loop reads CASSQEPSGISVLTF. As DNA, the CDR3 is TGTGCCAGCAGCCAAGAGCCCTCGGGGATAAGCGTCCTGACTTTC.

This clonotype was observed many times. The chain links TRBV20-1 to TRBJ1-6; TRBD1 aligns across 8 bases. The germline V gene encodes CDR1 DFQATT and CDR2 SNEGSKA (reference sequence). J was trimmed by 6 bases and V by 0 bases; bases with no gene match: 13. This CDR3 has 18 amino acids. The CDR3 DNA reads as TGCAGTGCTAGAGATCTGGGACAGGACCTTCGAAGTAATTCACCCCTCCACTTT. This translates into CSARDLGQDLRSNSPLHF.

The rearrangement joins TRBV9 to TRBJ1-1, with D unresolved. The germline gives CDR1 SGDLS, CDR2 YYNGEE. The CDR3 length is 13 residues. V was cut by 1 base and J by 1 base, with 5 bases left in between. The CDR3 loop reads CASSVKGNTEAFF. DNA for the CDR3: TGTGCCAGCAGCGTAAAGGGGAACACTGAAGCTTTCTTT.

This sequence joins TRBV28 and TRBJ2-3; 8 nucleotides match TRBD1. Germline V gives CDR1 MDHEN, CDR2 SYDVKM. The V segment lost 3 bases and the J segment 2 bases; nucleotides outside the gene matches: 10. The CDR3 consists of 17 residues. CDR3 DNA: TGTGCCAGCAGTTTTGTTATGGGCAGGGGGCCCACAGATACGCAGTATTTT. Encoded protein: CASSFVMGRGPTDTQYF.

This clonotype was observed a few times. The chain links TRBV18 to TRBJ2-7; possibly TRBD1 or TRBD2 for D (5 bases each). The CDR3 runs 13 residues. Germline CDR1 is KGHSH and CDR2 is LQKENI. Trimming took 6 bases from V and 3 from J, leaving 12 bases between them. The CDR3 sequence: CASSTGTGYEQYF. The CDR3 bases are TGTGCCAGCTCGACCGGGACCGGCTACGAGCAGTACTTC.

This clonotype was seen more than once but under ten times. CDR3 coding DNA: TGCAGTGCAAACGGACTAGACGGGGAGACCCAGTACTTC. Protein: CSANGLDGETQYF. The gene calls are TRBV20-1 and TRBJ2-5; 7 bases fit TRBD2. The germline gives CDR1 DFQATT, CDR2 SNEGSKA (reference sequence). The junction had 9 bases not matched to a gene; V was cut back by 6 bases and J by 5 bases. The CDR3 contains 13 residues.

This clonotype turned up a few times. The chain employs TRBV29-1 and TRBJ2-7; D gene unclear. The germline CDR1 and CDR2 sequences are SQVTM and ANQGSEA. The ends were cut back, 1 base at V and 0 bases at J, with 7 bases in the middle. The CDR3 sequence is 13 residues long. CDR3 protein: CSVEVQSSYEQYF. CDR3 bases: TGCAGCGTTGAAGTACAGAGCTCCTACGAGCAGTACTTC.

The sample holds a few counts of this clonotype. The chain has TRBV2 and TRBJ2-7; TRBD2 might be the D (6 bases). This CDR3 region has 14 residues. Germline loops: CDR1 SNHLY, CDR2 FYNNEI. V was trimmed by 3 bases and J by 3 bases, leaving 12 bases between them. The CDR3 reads CASSDGTQVYEQYF. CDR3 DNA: TGTGCCAGCAGTGACGGGACTCAAGTCTACGAGCAGTACTTC.

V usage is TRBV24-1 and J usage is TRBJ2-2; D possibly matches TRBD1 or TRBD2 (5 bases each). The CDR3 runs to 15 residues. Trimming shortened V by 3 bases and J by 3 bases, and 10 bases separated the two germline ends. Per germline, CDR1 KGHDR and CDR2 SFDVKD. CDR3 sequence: CATSDPRGDTGELFF. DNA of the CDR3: TGTGCCACCAGTGATCCCAGAGGGGACACCGGGGAGCTGTTTTTT.

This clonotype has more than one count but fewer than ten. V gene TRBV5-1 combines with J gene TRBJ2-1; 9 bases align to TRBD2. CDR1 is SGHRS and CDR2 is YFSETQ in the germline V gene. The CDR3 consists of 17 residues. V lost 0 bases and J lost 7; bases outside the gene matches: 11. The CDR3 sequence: CASSLEGGAGGRNEQFF. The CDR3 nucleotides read TGCGCCAGCAGCTTGGAGGGCGGAGCGGGAGGAAGAAATGAGCAGTTCTTC.

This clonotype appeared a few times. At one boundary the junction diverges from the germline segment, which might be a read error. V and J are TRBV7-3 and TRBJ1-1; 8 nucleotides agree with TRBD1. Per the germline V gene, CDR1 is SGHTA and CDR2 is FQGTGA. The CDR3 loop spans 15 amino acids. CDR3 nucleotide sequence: TGTGCCAGCAGCGTAACTCCGGACAGGGTAAATGAAGCTTTCTTT. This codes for CASSVTPDRVNEAFF.

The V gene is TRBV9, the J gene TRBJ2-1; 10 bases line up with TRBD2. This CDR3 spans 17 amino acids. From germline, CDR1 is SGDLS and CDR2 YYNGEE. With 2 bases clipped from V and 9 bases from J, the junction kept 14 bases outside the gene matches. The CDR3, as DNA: TGTGCCAGCAGCGTTGGTCTAGCGGGGGCCGCTGTCTCTGAGCAGTTCTTC. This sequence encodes CASSVGLAGAAVSEQFF. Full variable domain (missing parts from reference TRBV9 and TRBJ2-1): DSGVTQTPKHLITATGQRVTLRCSPRSGDLSVYWYQQSLDQGLQFLIQYYNGEERAKGNILERFSAQQFPDLHSELNLSSLELGDSALYFCASSVGLAGAAVSEQFFGPGTRLTVL.

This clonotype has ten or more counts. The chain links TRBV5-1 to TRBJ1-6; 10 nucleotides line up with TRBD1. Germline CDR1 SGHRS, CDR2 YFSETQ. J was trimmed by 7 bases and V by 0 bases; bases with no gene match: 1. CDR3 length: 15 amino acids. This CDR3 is CASSLVTGGNSPLHF. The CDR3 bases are TGCGCCAGCAGCTTGGTGACAGGGGGCAATTCACCCCTCCACTTT. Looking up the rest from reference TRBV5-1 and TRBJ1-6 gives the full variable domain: KAGVTQTPRYLIKTRGQQVTLSCSPISGHRSVSWYQQTPGQGLQFLFEYFSETQRNKGNFPGRFSGRQFSNSRSEMNVSTLELGDSALYLCASSLVTGGNSPLHFGNGTRLTVT.

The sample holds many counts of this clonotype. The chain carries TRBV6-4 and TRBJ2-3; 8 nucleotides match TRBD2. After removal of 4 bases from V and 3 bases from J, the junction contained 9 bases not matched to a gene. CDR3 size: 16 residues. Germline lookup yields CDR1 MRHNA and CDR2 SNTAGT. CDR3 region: CASSAGAGEATDTQYF. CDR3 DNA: TGTGCCAGCAGTGCGGGAGCGGGAGAGGCGACAGATACGCAGTATTTT.

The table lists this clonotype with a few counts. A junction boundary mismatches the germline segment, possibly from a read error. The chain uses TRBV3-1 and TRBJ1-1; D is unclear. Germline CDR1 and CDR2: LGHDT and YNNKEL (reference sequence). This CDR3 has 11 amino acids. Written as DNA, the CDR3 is TGTGCCAGCAGCCGGAACTCTGAAGCTTTCTTT. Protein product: CASSRNSEAFF.

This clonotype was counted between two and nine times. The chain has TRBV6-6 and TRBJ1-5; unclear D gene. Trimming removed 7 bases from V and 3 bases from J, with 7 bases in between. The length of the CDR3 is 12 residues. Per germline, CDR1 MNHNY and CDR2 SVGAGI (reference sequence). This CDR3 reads CASKSDNQPQHF. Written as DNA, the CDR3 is TGTGCCAGCAAGTCGGACAATCAGCCCCAGCATTTT.

DNA for the CDR3: TGCGCCAGCAGTACGGGACAGGGTACTGAAGCTTTCTTT. This translates into CASSTGQGTEAFF. The gene calls are TRBV5-1 and TRBJ1-1, with 9 bases identical to TRBD1. The CDR3 covers 13 residues. Germline V gene data show CDR1 as SGHRS and CDR2 as YFSETQ. The V and J ends lost 5 bases and 5 bases, in that order; junction bases with no gene match: 4.

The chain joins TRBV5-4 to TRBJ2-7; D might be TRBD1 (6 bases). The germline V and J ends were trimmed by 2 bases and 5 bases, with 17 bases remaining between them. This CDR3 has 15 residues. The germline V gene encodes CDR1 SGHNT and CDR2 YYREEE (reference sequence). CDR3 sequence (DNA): TGTGCCAGCAGCTTACCGCGAACAGGGTGGGACGAGCAGTACTTC. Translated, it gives CASSLPRTGWDEQYF. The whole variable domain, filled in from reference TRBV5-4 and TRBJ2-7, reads ETGVTQSPTHLIKTRGQQVTLRCSSQSGHNTVSWYQQALGQGPQFIFQYYREEENGRGNFPPRFSGLQFPNYSSELNVNALELDDSALYLCASSLPRTGWDEQYFGPGTRLTVT.

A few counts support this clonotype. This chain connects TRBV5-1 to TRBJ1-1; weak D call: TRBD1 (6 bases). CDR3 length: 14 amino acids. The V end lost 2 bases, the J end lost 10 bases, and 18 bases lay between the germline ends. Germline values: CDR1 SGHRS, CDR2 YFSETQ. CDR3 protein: CASSFQGQEGGAFF. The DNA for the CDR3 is TGCGCCAGCAGCTTTCAGGGTCAGGAGGGGGGAGCTTTCTTT.

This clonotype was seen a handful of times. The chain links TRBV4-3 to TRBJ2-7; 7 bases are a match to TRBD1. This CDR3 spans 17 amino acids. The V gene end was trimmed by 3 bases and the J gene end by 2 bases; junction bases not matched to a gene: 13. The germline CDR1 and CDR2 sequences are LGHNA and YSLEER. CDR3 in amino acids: CASSHMKPGQQTYEQYF. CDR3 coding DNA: TGCGCCAGCAGCCATATGAAACCGGGACAGCAAACCTACGAGCAGTACTTC.

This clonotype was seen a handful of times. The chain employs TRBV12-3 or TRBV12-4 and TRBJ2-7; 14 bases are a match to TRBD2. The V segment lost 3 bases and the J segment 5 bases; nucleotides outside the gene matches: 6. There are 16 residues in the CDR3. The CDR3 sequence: CASSFGTSGSPHEQYF. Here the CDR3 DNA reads TGTGCCAGCAGTTTCGGGACTAGCGGGAGTCCCCACGAGCAGTACTTC.

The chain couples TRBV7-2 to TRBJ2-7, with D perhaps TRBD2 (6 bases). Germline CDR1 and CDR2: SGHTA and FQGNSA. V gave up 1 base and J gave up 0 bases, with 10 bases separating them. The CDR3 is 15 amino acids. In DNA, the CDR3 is TGTGCCAGCAGCTTAGGGGGCGGGGCCTCCTACGAGCAGTACTTC. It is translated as CASSLGGGASYEQYF.

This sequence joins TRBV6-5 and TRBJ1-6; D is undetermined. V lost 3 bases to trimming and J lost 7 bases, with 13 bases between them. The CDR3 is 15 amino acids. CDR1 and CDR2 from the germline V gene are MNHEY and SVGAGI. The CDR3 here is CASSYQTGSNSPLHF. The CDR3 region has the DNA TGTGCCAGCAGTTATCAGACCGGGTCCAATTCACCCCTCCACTTT.

The CDR3 is CASSPRIAGGANTGELFF. The CDR3 DNA sequence: TGCGCCAGCAGCCCACGGATAGCGGGAGGCGCGAACACCGGGGAGCTGTTTTTT. The chain uses TRBV5-1 and TRBJ2-2, with 10 nucleotides matching TRBD2. CDR1 and CDR2 (germline): SGHRS, YFSETQ. This CDR3 spans 18 amino acids. Germline trimming cut 4 bases from V and 0 bases from J; bases unmatched to any gene: 9.